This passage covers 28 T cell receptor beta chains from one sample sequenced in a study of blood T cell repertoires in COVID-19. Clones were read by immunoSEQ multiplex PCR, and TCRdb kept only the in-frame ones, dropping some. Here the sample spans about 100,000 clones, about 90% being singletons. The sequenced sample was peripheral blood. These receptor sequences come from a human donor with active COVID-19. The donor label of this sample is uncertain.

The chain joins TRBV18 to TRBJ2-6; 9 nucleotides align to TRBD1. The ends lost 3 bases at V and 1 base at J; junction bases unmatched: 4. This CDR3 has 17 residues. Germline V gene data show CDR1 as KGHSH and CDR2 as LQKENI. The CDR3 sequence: CASSPGQGVSGANVLTF. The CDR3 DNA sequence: TGTGCCAGCTCACCGGGACAGGGTGTATCTGGGGCCAACGTCCTGACTTTC.

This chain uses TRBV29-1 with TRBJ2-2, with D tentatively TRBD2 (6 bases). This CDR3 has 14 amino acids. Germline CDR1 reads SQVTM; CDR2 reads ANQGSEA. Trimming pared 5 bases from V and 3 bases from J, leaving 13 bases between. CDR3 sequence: CSVTGTEYTGELFF. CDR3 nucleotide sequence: TGCAGCGTTACTGGGACTGAATACACCGGGGAGCTGTTTTTT.

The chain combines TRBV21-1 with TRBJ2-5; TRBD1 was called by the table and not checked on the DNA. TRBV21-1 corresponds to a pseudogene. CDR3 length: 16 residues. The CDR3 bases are TGTGCCAGCAGCTCCCAAAGGGGACAGTGGAAGGAGACCCAGTACTTC. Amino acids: CASSSQRGQWKETQYF.

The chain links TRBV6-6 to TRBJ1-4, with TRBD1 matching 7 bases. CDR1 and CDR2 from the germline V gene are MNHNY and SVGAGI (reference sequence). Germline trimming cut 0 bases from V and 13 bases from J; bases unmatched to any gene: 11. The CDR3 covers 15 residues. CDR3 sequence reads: CASSYSIEGAVVLFF. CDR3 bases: TGTGCCAGCAGTTACTCGATAGAGGGGGCCGTGGTACTGTTTTTT.

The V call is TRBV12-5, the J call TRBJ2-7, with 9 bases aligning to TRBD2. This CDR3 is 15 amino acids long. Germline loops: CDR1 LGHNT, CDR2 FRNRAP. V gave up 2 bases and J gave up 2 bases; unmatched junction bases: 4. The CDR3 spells CASGLKAGGTYEQYF. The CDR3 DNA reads TGTGCTAGTGGTTTGAAAGCGGGGGGTACCTACGAGCAGTACTTC.

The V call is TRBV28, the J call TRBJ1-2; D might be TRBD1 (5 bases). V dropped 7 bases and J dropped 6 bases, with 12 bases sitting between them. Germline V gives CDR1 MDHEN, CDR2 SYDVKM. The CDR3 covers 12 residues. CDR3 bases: TGTGCCAGCAATACAGGACTAAATGGCTACACCTTC. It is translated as CASNTGLNGYTF.

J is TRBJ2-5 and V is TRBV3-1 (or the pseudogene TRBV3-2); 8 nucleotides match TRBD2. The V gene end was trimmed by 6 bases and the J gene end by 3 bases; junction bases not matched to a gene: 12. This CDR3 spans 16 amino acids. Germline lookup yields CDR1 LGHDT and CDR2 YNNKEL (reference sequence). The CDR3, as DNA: TGTGCCAGCAGTCATGGGACTAGTGGAGGGGAAGAGACCCAGTACTTC. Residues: CASSHGTSGGEETQYF.

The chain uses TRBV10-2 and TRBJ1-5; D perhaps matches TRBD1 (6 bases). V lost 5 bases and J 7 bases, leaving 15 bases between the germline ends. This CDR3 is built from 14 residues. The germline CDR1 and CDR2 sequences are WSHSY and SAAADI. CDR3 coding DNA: TGCGCCAGCAGTAGGGGCGACAGGCCCCAGCCCCAGCATTTT. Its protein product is CASSRGDRPQPQHF.

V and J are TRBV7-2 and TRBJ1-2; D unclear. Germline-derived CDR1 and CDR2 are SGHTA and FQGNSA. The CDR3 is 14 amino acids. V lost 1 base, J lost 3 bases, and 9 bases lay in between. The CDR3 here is CASSLVRGDYGYTF. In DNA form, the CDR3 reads TGTGCCAGCAGCTTAGTTCGGGGAGACTATGGCTACACCTTC.

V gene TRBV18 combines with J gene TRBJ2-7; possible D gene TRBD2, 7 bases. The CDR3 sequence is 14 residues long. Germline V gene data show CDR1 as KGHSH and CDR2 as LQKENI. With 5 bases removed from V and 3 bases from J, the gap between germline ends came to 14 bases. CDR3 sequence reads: CASSAGAGSYEQYF. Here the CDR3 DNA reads TGTGCCAGCTCAGCGGGGGCCGGTAGCTACGAGCAGTACTTC.

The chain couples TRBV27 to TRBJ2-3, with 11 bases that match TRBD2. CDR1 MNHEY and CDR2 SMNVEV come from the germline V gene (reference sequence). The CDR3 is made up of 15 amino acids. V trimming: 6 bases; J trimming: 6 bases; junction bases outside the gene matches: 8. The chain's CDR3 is CASSRGTSGGDTQYF. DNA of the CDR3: TGTGCCAGCAGCCGTGGGACTAGCGGAGGGGATACGCAGTATTTT.

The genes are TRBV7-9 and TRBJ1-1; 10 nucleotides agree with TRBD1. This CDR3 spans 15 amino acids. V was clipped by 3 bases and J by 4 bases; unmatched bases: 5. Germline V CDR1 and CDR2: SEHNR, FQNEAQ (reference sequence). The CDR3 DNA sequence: TGTGCCAGCAGCTTTTTGACAGGGGGCATCACTGAAGCTTTCTTT. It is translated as CASSFLTGGITEAFF.

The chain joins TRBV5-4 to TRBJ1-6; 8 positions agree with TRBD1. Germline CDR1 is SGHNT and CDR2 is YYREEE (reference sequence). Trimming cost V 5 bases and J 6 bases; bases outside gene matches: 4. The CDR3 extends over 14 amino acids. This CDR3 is CASRSDRVNSPLHF. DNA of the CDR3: TGTGCCAGCAGATCGGACAGGGTTAATTCACCCCTCCACTTT.

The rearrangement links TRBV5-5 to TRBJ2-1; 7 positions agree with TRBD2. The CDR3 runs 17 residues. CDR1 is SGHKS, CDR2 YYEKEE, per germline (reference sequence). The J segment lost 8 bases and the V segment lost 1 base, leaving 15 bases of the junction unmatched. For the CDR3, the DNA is TGTGCCAGCAGCTTGAAAAGCGGGACGATTCTCGTGGATGAGCAGTTCTTC. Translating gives CASSLKSGTILVDEQFF.

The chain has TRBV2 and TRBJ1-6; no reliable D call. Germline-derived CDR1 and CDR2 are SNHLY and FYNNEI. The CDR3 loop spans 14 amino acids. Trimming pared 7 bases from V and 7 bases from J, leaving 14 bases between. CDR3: CASTGGMKNSPLHF. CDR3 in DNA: TGTGCCAGCACGGGAGGGATGAAGAATTCACCCCTCCACTTT.

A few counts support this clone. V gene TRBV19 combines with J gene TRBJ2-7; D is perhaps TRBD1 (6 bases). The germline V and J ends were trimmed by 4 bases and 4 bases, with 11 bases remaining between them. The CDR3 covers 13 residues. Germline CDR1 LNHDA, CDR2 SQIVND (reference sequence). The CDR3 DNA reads TGTGCCAGTAGTACAAGGACAGCTTACGAGCAGTACTTC. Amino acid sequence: CASSTRTAYEQYF.

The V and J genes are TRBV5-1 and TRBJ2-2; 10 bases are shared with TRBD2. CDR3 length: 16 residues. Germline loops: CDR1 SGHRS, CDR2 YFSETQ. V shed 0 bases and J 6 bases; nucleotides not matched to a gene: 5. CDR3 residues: CASSLVAGGRSGELFF. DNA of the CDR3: TGCGCCAGCAGCTTGGTAGCGGGGGGACGGTCCGGGGAGCTGTTTTTT.

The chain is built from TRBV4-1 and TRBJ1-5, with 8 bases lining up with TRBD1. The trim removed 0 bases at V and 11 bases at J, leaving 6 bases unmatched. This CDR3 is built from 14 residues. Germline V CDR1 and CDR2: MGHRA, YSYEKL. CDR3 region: CASSQDAGGRTQHF. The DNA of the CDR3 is TGCGCCAGCAGCCAAGATGCAGGGGGCCGGACCCAGCATTTT.

This CDR3 reads CASSDSAGVVTDTQYF. Written as DNA, the CDR3 is TGTGCCAGCAGTGATTCAGCCGGAGTAGTCACAGATACGCAGTATTTT. J is TRBJ2-3 and V is TRBV2; D gene unclear. The CDR3 contains 16 residues. Between the trimmed V and J ends, which lost 3 bases and 2 bases, there was a span of 15 bases. The V gene's germline CDR1 is SNHLY and CDR2 FYNNEI.

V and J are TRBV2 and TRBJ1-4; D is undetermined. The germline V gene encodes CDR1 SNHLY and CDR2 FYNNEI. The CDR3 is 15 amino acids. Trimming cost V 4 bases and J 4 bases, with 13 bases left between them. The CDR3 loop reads CASSVLGIYNEKLFF. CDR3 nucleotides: TGTGCCAGCAGTGTGCTCGGGATATATAATGAAAAACTGTTTTTT.

In DNA form, the CDR3 reads TGTGCCAGCAGTTTCGGACAGGGGGCCGGGGAGCTGTTTTTT. Its protein is CASSFGQGAGELFF. V gene TRBV27 combines with J gene TRBJ2-2; 10 nucleotides align to TRBD1. The CDR3 is 14 residues long. The V and J ends lost 3 bases and 6 bases, in that order; junction bases with no gene match: 1. Germline V gene data show CDR1 as MNHEY and CDR2 as SMNVEV (reference sequence).

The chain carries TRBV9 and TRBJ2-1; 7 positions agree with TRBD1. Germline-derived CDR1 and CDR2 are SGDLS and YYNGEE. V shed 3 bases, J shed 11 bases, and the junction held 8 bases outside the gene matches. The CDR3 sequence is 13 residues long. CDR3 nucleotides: TGTGCCAGCAGCGCACTGGGACAGATAAAGCAGTTCTTC. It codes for CASSALGQIKQFF.

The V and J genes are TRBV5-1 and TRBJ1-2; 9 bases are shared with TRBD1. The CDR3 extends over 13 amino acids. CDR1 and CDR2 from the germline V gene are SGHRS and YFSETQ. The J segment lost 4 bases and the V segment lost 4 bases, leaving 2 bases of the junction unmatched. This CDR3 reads CASSPGQGYGYTF. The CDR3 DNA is TGCGCCAGCAGCCCGGGACAGGGCTATGGCTACACCTTC.

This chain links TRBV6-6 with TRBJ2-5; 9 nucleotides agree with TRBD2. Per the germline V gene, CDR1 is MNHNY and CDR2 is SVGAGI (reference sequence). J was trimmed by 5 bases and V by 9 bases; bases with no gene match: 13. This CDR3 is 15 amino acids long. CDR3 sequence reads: CASSVAGGPGETQYF. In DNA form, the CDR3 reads TGTGCCAGTTCGGTTGCGGGGGGGCCCGGGGAGACCCAGTACTTC.

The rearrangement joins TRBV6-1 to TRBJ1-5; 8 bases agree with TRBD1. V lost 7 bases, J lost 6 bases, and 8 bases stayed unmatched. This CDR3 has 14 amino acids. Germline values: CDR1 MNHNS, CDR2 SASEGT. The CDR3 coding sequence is TGTGCCAGCAACCAACAGGGGGGTTCTCAGCCCCAGCATTTT. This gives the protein CASNQQGGSQPQHF.

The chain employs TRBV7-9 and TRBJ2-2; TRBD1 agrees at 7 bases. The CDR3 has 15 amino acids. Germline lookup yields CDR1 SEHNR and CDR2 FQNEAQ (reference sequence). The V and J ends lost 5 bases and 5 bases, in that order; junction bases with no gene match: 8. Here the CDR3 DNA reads TGTGCCAGCAGCCCTGACAGGGTAGGAACCGGGGAGCTGTTTTTT. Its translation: CASSPDRVGTGELFF.

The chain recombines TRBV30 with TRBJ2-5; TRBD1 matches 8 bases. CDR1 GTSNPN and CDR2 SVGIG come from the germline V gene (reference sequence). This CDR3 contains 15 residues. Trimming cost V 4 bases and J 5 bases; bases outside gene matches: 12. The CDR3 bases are TGTGCCTGGATTCTCTCCGGACAGGGAGAGGAGACCCAGTACTTC. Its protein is CAWILSGQGEETQYF.

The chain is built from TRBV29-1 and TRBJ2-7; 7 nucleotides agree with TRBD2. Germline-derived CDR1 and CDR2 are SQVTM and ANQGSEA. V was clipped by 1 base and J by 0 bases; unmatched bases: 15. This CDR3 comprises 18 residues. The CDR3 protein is CSVEGTKGRGTNSYEQYF. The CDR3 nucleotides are TGCAGCGTTGAAGGAACTAAGGGGAGGGGTACAAACTCCTACGAGCAGTACTTC.